The rows below give T cell receptor beta chains drawn from one sample of a study of identical twins. TCRdb re-analysed the 5' RACE reads in MiXCR, keeping a single row per CDR3 protein. The sample carries about 660,000 distinct CDR3 sequences, over 8.5% recorded once. These same data were also listed under a study on yellow fever vaccine responses in identical twins.

The sequenced sample consisted of PBMCs. These receptors were obtained from a woman under 30 in good health. The CDR3 runs from the conserved cysteine through the conserved F or W. The D gene is left open where the match is weak. Clone sizes are given selectively: once, few, many, or a class where the clone is expanded.

cdr3_nt: TGTGCCAGCAGTTTCCAAATGGGGGGAGGGACCGAGTTCTCTGGGGCCAACGTCCTGACTTTC
cdr3_aa: CASSFQMGGGTEFSGANVLTF
clone_size: NA
d_call: TRBD2
v_call: TRBV28
j_call: TRBJ2-6

cdr3_nt: TGCGCCAGCAGCCAAGAAGGAAAGACAGGGGCCGGGGAGCTGTTTTTT
cdr3_aa: CASSQEGKTGAGELFF
clone_size: NA
d_call: TRBD1
v_call: TRBV4-3
j_call: TRBJ2-2

cdr3_nt: TGTGCCAGCTCACCACGGGAGACAGGGACCGTCAATGAGCAGTTCTTC
cdr3_aa: CASSPRETGTVNEQFF
clone_size: NA
d_call: TRBD1
v_call: TRBV18
j_call: TRBJ2-1

cdr3_nt: TGCAGTGCCGCCCCCCTTCGGGAATGGGTCAATGAGCAGTTCTTC
cdr3_aa: CSAAPLREWVNEQFF
clone_size: many
d_call: NA
v_call: TRBV20-1
j_call: TRBJ2-1

cdr3_nt: TGTGCCAGCAGCTTAGAAGGGCATGTGTCGCAGTACTTC
cdr3_aa: CASSLEGHVSQYF
clone_size: NA
d_call: NA
v_call: TRBV7-8
j_call: TRBJ2-7

cdr3_nt: TGTGCCAGCTCAATCTACAGGGGGCAGAGGTCTGAAGCTTTCTTT
cdr3_aa: CASSIYRGQRSEAFF
clone_size: few
d_call: TRBD1
v_call: TRBV18
j_call: TRBJ1-1

cdr3_nt: TGTGCCAGCAGCCAAGGAGCGGGACTAGCGATAAATGAGCAGTTCTTC
cdr3_aa: CASSQGAGLAINEQFF
clone_size: NA
d_call: TRBD2
v_call: TRBV4-2
j_call: TRBJ2-1

cdr3_nt: TGCAGTGCTAGGACAGGGAGGAACGTTGGGGGCTACACCTTC
cdr3_aa: CSARTGRNVGGYTF
clone_size: NA
d_call: TRBD1
v_call: TRBV20-1
j_call: TRBJ1-2

cdr3_nt: TGCAGTGCCCTGGGACAGAGCATGTACAATGAGCAGTTCTTC
cdr3_aa: CSALGQSMYNEQFF
clone_size: NA
d_call: TRBD1
v_call: TRBV20-1
j_call: TRBJ2-1

cdr3_nt: TGTGCCACCAGTGACCCGATACAGGGAAGGATGCCCAATGAGCAGTTCTTC
cdr3_aa: CATSDPIQGRMPNEQFF
clone_size: many
d_call: NA
v_call: TRBV24-1
j_call: TRBJ2-1

cdr3_nt: TGTGCCAGCAGCTTACACGGGGTCATCACAGATACGCAGTATTTT
cdr3_aa: CASSLHGVITDTQYF
clone_size: NA
d_call: NA
v_call: TRBV7-9
j_call: TRBJ2-3

cdr3_nt: TGTGCCAGCAGCCGGGACAGGGTGGCTCAGCCCCAGCATTTT
cdr3_aa: CASSRDRVAQPQHF
clone_size: NA
d_call: TRBD1
v_call: TRBV5-6
j_call: TRBJ1-5

cdr3_nt: TGTGCCAGCAGTTATTCTCAGGGGCAGGTCGCTGAAGCTTTCTTT
cdr3_aa: CASSYSQGQVAEAFF
clone_size: NA
d_call: NA
v_call: TRBV6-2/TRBV6-3
j_call: TRBJ1-1

cdr3_nt: TGCGCCAGCAGCGCAGCCGGGACTAGCGTATACAATGAGCAGTTCTTC
cdr3_aa: CASSAAGTSVYNEQFF
clone_size: once
d_call: TRBD2
v_call: TRBV4-3
j_call: TRBJ2-1

cdr3_nt: TGCAGTGCTACAGGGACAGGAGGGCCCTACGAGCAGTACTTC
cdr3_aa: CSATGTGGPYEQYF
clone_size: NA
d_call: TRBD1
v_call: TRBV20-1
j_call: TRBJ2-7

cdr3_nt: TGCAGAGGACTAGCGGACCAAGAGACCCAGTACTTC
cdr3_aa: CRGLADQETQYF
clone_size: few
d_call: TRBD2
v_call: TRBV20-1
j_call: TRBJ2-5

cdr3_nt: TGCGCCAGCAGCTTGGGGGCTCGGGACGGCGGAACCCGAAAACTGTTTTTT
cdr3_aa: CASSLGARDGGTRKLFF
clone_size: few
d_call: NA
v_call: TRBV5-1
j_call: TRBJ1-4

cdr3_nt: TGCGCCAGCAGCTTGGTTCGACAGGCGGGAGCGTTAGATACGCAGTATTTT
cdr3_aa: CASSLVRQAGALDTQYF
clone_size: many
d_call: NA
v_call: TRBV5-1
j_call: TRBJ2-3

cdr3_nt: TGTGCCATCACCAGTAGCGGAAACAATGAGCAGTTCTTC
cdr3_aa: CAITSSGNNEQFF
clone_size: few
d_call: NA
v_call: TRBV10-3
j_call: TRBJ2-1

cdr3_nt: TGTGCCAGCAGCTTAAGACAGAAGAGCTCCTACAATGAGCAGTTCTTC
cdr3_aa: CASSLRQKSSYNEQFF
clone_size: few
d_call: NA
v_call: TRBV13
j_call: TRBJ2-1